The 23 T cell receptor beta chains below all came from one sample that was sequenced in a study of CD8+ T cells in alopecia areata. Once RNA had been extracted, it was reverse transcribed into cDNA to act as the sequencing template. The method was immunoSEQ multiplex PCR; TCRdb's version includes in-frame clones alone and lacks a portion of them. The data show around 300,000 clones, with none appearing a single time. Markers including CD4, CD8alpha, NKG2D and NKG2ACE guided sorting of pooled cutaneous lymph node cells. The specimen was CD4+ T cells sorted from a lymph node. All receptors come from a C3H/HeJ mouse with alopecia areata. This line is of MHC haplotype H2-k.

This clone was found a few times. Genes here carry mouse names. Sequencing ends 4 residues short of the CDR3 end; the germline J gene provides the rest. V usage is TRBV5 and J usage is TRBJ2-1; possible D gene TRBD1, 5 bases. V dropped 1 base and J dropped 3 bases, with 7 bases sitting between them. This CDR3 region has 14 residues. The germline V gene encodes CDR1 LGHNA and CDR2 YNLKQL (reference sequence). CDR3 bases read: TGTGCCAGCAGCCAAGCAGGGCTCTATGCT. Translation: CASSQAGLYA. The whole CDR3 protein is CASSQAGLYAEQFF.

This clone showed up just a few times. Gene names and germline refer to mouse. The read halts 4 residues ahead of the CDR3 end, with the missing end drawn from the germline J gene. The chain links TRBV13-1 to TRBJ2-1; the match to TRBD1 covers 8 bases. Germline V gene data show CDR1 as NSHNY and CDR2 as SYGAGN. This CDR3 has 16 amino acids. The V gene end was trimmed by 3 bases and the J gene end by 4 bases; junction bases not matched to a gene: 9. The DNA read from the CDR3 is TGTGCCAGCAGTGCCCTCGGACAGGGAGGATATGCT. Translating gives CASSALGQGGYA. From start to end, the CDR3 is CASSALGQGGYAEQFF.

This clone was recorded a few times. The listed genes are named as in mouse. The read ends 4 residues shy of where the CDR3 ends; the end is completed using the germline J gene. This sequence joins TRBV5 and TRBJ2-3; TRBD2 might be the D (5 bases). Germline V gene sequence: CDR1 LGHNA, CDR2 YNLKQL (reference sequence). The CDR3 runs 15 residues. Deletions cut 0 bases from V and 1 base from J, with 8 bases between. The CDR3 DNA, read in part, is TGTGCCAGCAGCCAAGACGCACTGGGTGCAGAA. Encoded protein: CASSQDALGAE. The full CDR3 protein is CASSQDALGAETLYF.

Details on this clone: A much larger clonotype is one base distant, so this may be a read error. Genes here carry mouse names. Read data end 4 residues before the CDR3 end; the end is taken from the germline J gene. This chain joins TRBV13-3 and TRBJ1-1; 7 nucleotides agree with TRBD1. The V gene end was trimmed by 5 bases and the J gene end by 0 bases; junction bases not matched to a gene: 1. The CDR3 is 13 residues long. Germline CDR1 NNHDY, CDR2 SYVADS. The CDR3 loop reads CASRQGPNTEVFF. The sequenced CDR3 bases are TGTGCCAGCAGACAGGGGCCAAACACA.

To note about this clone: The gene names here belong to mouse. This CDR3 reads CASSDEDRNNSPLYF. CDR3 DNA (partial): TGTGCCAGCAGTGATGAGGACAGGAATAATTCGCCC. This sequence joins TRBV13-1 and TRBJ1-6, with 7 bases matching TRBD1. Read data end 3 residues before the CDR3 end; the end is taken from the germline J gene. TRBJ1-6 belongs to the ORF category, with a function that is uncertain. Germline CDR1 reads NSHNY; CDR2 reads SYGAGN. V gave up 0 bases and J gave up 5 bases; unmatched junction bases: 2. The CDR3 loop spans 15 amino acids.

In its sample, this clone was seen a few times. Gene names refer to mouse genes. Read data end 4 residues before the CDR3 end; the end is taken from the germline J gene. The V call is TRBV13-3, the J call TRBJ2-7; 9 positions agree with TRBD1. Unmatched junction bases numbered 5, after V lost 4 bases and J lost 0 bases. CDR1 NNHDY and CDR2 SYVADS come from the germline V gene. The CDR3 consists of 15 residues. The sequenced part of the CDR3 DNA is TGTGCCAGCAGTCAGAGGGGACAGGGCTCCTAT. Translated: CASSQRGQGSY. The full-length CDR3 reads as CASSQRGQGSYEQYF.

The sample holds a few counts of this clone. The genes are named according to mouse. The CDR3 is cut off 4 residues early in the read; its end comes from the germline J gene. The same CDR3 also results from other DNA sequences found in this sample. This sequence joins TRBV13-1 and TRBJ2-3, with D maybe TRBD2 (7 bases). Germline V lookup: CDR1 NSHNY, CDR2 SYGAGN. CDR3 length equals 16 residues. Trimming removed 0 bases from V and 0 bases from J, with 11 bases in between. Incomplete CDR3 DNA: TGTGCCAGCAGTGATGTGGGGGGCACTAGTGCAGAA. Translated: CASSDVGGTSAE. The entire CDR3 is CASSDVGGTSAETLYF.

A remark on this clone: The genes are named according to mouse. The sequence runs out 4 residues before the end of the CDR3; the remainder is reconstructed from the germline J gene. The chain joins TRBV5 to TRBJ2-7, with 11 bases aligning to TRBD2. CDR1 and CDR2 from the germline V gene are LGHNA and YNLKQL (reference sequence). The J segment lost 3 bases and the V segment lost 1 base, leaving 2 bases of the junction unmatched. The CDR3 consists of 15 residues. This CDR3 is CASSQVGLGVYEQYF. The CDR3 DNA, read in part, is TGTGCCAGCAGCCAAGTGGGACTGGGGGTCTAT.

For this clone: Genes and germline come from the mouse. Sequencing ends 3 residues short of the CDR3 end; the germline J gene provides the rest. V usage is TRBV1 and J usage is TRBJ1-6, with 9 positions matching TRBD1. Being an ORF, TRBJ1-6 has a function that is uncertain. This CDR3 contains 16 residues. CDR1 is NSQYPW, CDR2 LRSPGD, per germline (reference sequence). V lost 0 bases, J lost 10 bases, and 7 bases stayed unmatched. The CDR3 bases that were read are TGCACCTGCAGTGCAGATCGACAGGGGGGGGGATCGCCC. Amino acids: CTCSADRQGGGSP. The CDR3 as a whole reads CTCSADRQGGGSPLYF.

Remarks on this clone: Gene names denote mouse genes. The read falls 4 residues short of the CDR3 end, and the missing part is taken from the germline J gene. The chain is built from TRBV1 and TRBJ2-5; 8 bases fit TRBD1. This CDR3 is built from 13 residues. The germline V gene encodes CDR1 NSQYPW and CDR2 LRSPGD (reference sequence). Here the CDR3 reads CTCSRQGSDTQYF. The CDR3 bases that were read are TGCACCTGCAGTAGACAGGGGAGTGAC.

In the case of this clone: Gene and germline names: mouse. The CDR3 is cut off 4 residues early in the read; its end comes from the germline J gene. The chain combines TRBV13-1 with TRBJ1-2; weak D call: TRBD1 (5 bases). This CDR3 region has 13 residues. Trimming cost V 3 bases and J 2 bases, with 8 bases left between them. The V gene's germline CDR1 is NSHNY and CDR2 SYGAGN. Partial CDR3 DNA: TGTGCCAGCAGTGGGGGACTGAACTCC. Protein sequence: CASSGGLNS. The entire CDR3 protein reads CASSGGLNSDYTF.

This clone has only a few counts. Germline and genes here are mouse. Coverage ceases 4 residues before the CDR3 finishes, and the germline J gene fills in the end. This sample includes further DNA sequences coding for the same CDR3. The chain links TRBV13-1 to TRBJ2-4; D unresolved. The CDR3 has 12 amino acids. V dropped 1 base and J dropped 3 bases, with 3 bases sitting between them. Germline CDR1 NSHNY, CDR2 SYGAGN. The CDR3 loop is CASSDLQNTLYF. The sequenced CDR3 bases are TGTGCCAGCAGTGATCTCCAAAAC.

This clone was observed many times. Each gene name is a mouse one. The sequenced fragment ends 3 residues before the CDR3 boundary, so the rest is inferred from the germline J gene. The gene calls are TRBV5 and TRBJ1-6, with 7 bases aligning to TRBD1. TRBJ1-6 is annotated as an ORF whose role is uncertain. Germline CDR1 and CDR2: LGHNA and YNLKQL (reference sequence). The length of the CDR3 is 15 residues. J was trimmed by 5 bases and V by 1 base; bases with no gene match: 2. This CDR3 reads CASSQAGTDNSPLYF. The part of the CDR3 DNA that was read is TGTGCCAGCAGCCAAGCCGGGACAGATAATTCGCCC.

This clone was counted a few times. The gene symbols are mouse symbols. From the germline J gene comes the end of the CDR3, since the read stops 4 residues before it. The identical CDR3 is also encoded by other nucleotide sequences in the sample. The V call is TRBV1, the J call TRBJ2-7, with D maybe TRBD1 (6 bases). The V end lost 3 bases, the J end lost 2 bases, and 8 bases lay between the germline ends. This CDR3 contains 13 residues. The V gene's germline CDR1 is NSQYPW and CDR2 LRSPGD (reference sequence). The part of the CDR3 DNA that was read is TGCACCTGCAGTGCCAGGGGCGCCTAT. Residues: CTCSARGAY. The CDR3 in full is CTCSARGAYEQYF.

In the case of this clone: Genes here carry mouse names. The observed sequence ends 4 residues before the CDR3 terminus, with the missing tail filled in from the germline J gene. The same CDR3 can be traced to other DNA sequences in this sample. J is TRBJ2-1 and V is TRBV19; TRBD2 agrees at 8 bases. Germline values: CDR1 FNHDT, CDR2 SITEND (reference sequence). Losses at the gene ends were 6 bases for V and 1 base for J; bases not matched to a gene: 3. This CDR3 is 14 amino acids long. The CDR3 spells CASTWGANYAEQFF. CDR3 bases read: TGTGCCAGCACCTGGGGGGCGAACTATGCT. Based on the CDR3 plus reference TRBV19 and TRBJ2-1, the full variable domain is GGIITQTPKFLIGQEGQKLTLKCQQNFNHDTMYWYRQDSGKGLRLIYYSITENDLQKGDLSEGYDASREKKSSFSLTVTSAQKNEMAVFLCASTWGANYAEQFFGPGTRLTVL.

As to this clone: Gene names follow the mouse nomenclature. Partial CDR3 DNA: TGTGCCAGCAGGGACAGGGGGGATGCT. The encoded protein is CASRDRGDA. The full CDR3 sequence reads CASRDRGDAEQFF. This chain links TRBV13-1 with TRBJ2-1, with 10 bases that match TRBD1. The DNA ends 4 residues before the CDR3 does, and the rest of the CDR3 is filled in from the germline J gene. V dropped 5 bases and J dropped 5; count of bases not matched to a gene: 1. Germline CDR1 is NSHNY and CDR2 is SYGAGN. CDR3 length: 13 amino acids.

A remark on this clone: The genes and germline here are from mouse. The read terminates 4 residues before the CDR3 end, so the remaining end is supplied by the germline J gene. The chain links TRBV13-3 to TRBJ2-5; 12 nucleotides match TRBD2. The V gene's germline CDR1 is NNHDY and CDR2 SYVADS. The CDR3 length is 15 residues. CDR3 region: CASRHRDWGEDTQYF. The sequenced CDR3 bases are TGTGCCAGCAGACACCGGGACTGGGGGGAAGAC.

The table lists this clone with a few counts. All gene names here are mouse names. The read is 4 residues too short to cover the CDR3 end, so that end is filled in from the germline J gene. The V gene is TRBV19, the J gene TRBJ2-7, with TRBD2 identical over 7 bases. The length of the CDR3 is 14 residues. The germline CDR1 and CDR2 sequences are FNHDT and SITEND (reference sequence). This CDR3 is CASRPAGGADEQYF. The DNA read from the CDR3 is TGTGCCAGCAGACCTGCTGGGGGAGCGGAT.

This clone was detected a few times. Gene names follow the mouse nomenclature. The read is 4 residues too short to cover the CDR3 end, so that end is filled in from the germline J gene. The V and J genes are TRBV13-1 and TRBJ2-3, with D possibly being TRBD2 (7 bases). CDR1 is NSHNY, CDR2 SYGAGN, per germline. This CDR3 contains 15 residues. V was clipped by 3 bases and J by 0 bases, with 11 bases between them. Partial CDR3 DNA: TGTGCCAGCAGTGGGGGGGCGGTGAGTGCAGAA. Protein product: CASSGGAVSAE. The entire CDR3 is CASSGGAVSAETLYF.

About this clone itself: Mouse gene names and germline throughout. The read finishes 4 residues shy of the CDR3 end, and the germline J gene is used to complete it. The chain couples TRBV1 to TRBJ2-7; D is undetermined. Germline CDR1 and CDR2: NSQYPW and LRSPGD (reference sequence). This CDR3 region has 13 residues. V lost 1 base to trimming and J lost 0 bases, with 4 bases between them. This chain's CDR3 is CTCSAASSYEQYF. The sequenced part of the CDR3 DNA is TGCACCTGCAGTGCAGCCAGCTCCTAT.

In regard to this clone: Gene names and germline refer to mouse. The read finishes 4 residues shy of the CDR3 end, and the germline J gene is used to complete it. The sample has other DNA sequences that encode this CDR3 too. The chain recombines TRBV31 with TRBJ2-1; D is perhaps TRBD1 (7 bases). Looked up from germline, CDR1 is GKSSPN and CDR2 is SITVG. CDR3 size: 14 residues. V dropped 1 base and J dropped 1 base, with 8 bases sitting between them. This CDR3 reads CAWSPGGNYAEQFF. The sequenced part of the CDR3 DNA is TGTGCCTGGAGTCCAGGGGGGAACTATGCT.

Only a few counts were recorded for this clone. Gene names denote mouse genes. Sequencing ends 4 residues short of the CDR3 end; the germline J gene provides the rest. The chain is built from TRBV19 and TRBJ2-4; TRBD1 is a possible D gene (5 bases). This CDR3 is built from 13 residues. Germline lookup yields CDR1 FNHDT and CDR2 SITEND (reference sequence). The CDR3 DNA, read in part, is TGTGCCAGCAGTATACCAGGGAAAAAC. This encodes CASSIPGKN. The complete CDR3 sequence is CASSIPGKNTLYF.

This clone was counted a few times. Gene names denote mouse genes. The sequence runs out 4 residues before the end of the CDR3; the remainder is reconstructed from the germline J gene. The V call is TRBV5, the J call TRBJ2-4, with 8 bases matching TRBD1. The CDR3 totals 14 residues. Per the germline V gene, CDR1 is LGHNA and CDR2 is YNLKQL (reference sequence). The CDR3 loop is CASSQSGGANTLYF. The CDR3 bases that were read are TGTGCCAGCAGCCAGTCAGGGGGCGCGAAC.